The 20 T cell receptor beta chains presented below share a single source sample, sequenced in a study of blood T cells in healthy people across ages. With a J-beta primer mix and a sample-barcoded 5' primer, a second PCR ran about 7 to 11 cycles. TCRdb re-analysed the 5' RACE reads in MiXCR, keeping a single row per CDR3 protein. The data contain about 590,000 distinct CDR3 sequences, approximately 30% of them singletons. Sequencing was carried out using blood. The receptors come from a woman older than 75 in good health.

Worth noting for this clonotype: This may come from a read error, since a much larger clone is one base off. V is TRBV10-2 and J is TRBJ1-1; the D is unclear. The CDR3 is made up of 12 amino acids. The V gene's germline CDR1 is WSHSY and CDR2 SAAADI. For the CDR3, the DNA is TGCACCAGCAGTGAGGGGAACACTGAAGCTTTCTTT. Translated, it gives CTSSEGNTEAFF.

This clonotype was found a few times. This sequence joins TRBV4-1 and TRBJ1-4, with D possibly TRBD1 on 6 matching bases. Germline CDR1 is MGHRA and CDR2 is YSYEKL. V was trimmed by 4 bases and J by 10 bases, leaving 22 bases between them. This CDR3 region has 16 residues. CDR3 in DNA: TGCGCCAGCAGCCCTTCGTCACAGGTCGGGGGCCGAAAACTGTTTTTT. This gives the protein CASSPSSQVGGRKLFF.

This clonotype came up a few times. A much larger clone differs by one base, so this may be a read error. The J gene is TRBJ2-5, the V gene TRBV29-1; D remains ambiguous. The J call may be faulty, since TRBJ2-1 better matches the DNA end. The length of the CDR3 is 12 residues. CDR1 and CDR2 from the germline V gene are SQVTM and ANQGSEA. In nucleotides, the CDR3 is TGCAGCGTTGAAGATGGCATAGAGACCCAGTTCTTC. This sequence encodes CSVEDGIETQFF.

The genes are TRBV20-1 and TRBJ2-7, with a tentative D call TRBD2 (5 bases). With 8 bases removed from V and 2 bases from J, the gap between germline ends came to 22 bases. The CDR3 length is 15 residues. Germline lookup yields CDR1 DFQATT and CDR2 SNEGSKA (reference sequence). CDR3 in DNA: TGCAGTTCCTCTACCACGGAGGCAAATCCCTACGAGCAGTACTTC. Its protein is CSSSTTEANPYEQYF.

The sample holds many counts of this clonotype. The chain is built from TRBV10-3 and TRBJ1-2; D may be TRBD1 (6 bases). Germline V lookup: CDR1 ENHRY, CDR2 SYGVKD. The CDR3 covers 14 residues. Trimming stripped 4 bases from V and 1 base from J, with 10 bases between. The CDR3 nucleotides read TGTGCCATCAGTGGGGACACTGATAACTATGGCTACACCTTC. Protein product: CAISGDTDNYGYTF.

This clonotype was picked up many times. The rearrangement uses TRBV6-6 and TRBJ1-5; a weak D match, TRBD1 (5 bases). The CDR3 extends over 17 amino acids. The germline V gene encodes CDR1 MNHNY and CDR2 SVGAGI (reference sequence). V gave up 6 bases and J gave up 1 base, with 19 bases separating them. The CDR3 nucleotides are TGTGCCAGCAGCCACCAAGAGGGGCGGGGAAGCAATCAGCCCCAGCATTTT. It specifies CASSHQEGRGSNQPQHF.

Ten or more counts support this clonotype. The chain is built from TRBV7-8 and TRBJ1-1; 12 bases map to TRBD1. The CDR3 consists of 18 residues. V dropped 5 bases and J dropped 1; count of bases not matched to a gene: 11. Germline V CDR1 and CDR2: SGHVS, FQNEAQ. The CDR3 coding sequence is TGTGCCAGCAGCCTTATACCGGGACAGGGGGCTACGAACACTGAAGCTTTCTTT. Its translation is CASSLIPGQGATNTEAFF. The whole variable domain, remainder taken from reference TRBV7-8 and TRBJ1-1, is GAGVSQSPRYKVAKRGQDVALRCDPISGHVSLFWYQQALGQGPEFLTYFQNEAQLDKSGLPSDRFFAERPEGSVSTLKIQRTQQEDSAVYLCASSLIPGQGATNTEAFFGQGTRLTVV.

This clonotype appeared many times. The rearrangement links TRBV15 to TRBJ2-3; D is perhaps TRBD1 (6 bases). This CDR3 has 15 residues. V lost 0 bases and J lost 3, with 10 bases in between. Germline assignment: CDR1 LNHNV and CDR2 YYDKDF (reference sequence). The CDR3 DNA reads TGTGCCACCAGCAGAGAACAGGGCGTGACAGATACGCAGTATTTT. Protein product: CATSREQGVTDTQYF.

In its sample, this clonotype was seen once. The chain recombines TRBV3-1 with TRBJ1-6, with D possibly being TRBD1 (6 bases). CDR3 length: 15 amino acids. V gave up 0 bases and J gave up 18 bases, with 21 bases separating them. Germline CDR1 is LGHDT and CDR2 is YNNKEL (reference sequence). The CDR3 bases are TGTGCCAGCAGCCAAGATAGGGGGGCCGGGACTCACCCCCACTTT. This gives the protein CASSQDRGAGTHPHF.

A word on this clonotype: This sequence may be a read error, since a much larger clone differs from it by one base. CDR3 region: CATSREEILMPGKSYTF. CDR3 nucleotides: TGTGCCACCAGCAGAGAGGAAATCCTGATGCCCGGAAAGAGCTACACCTTC. V is TRBV15 and J is TRBJ1-2; D unclear. The CDR3 covers 17 residues. The V gene's germline CDR1 is LNHNV and CDR2 YYDKDF (reference sequence). V dropped 0 bases and J dropped 9 bases, with 23 bases sitting between them. The full variable domain, with the rest looked up from reference TRBV15 and TRBJ1-2, is DAMVIQNPRYQVTQFGKPVTLSCSQTLNHNVMYWYQQKSSQAPKLLFHYYDKDFNNEADTPDNFQSRRPNTSFCFLDIRSPGLGDTAMYLCATSREEILMPGKSYTFGSGTRLTVV.

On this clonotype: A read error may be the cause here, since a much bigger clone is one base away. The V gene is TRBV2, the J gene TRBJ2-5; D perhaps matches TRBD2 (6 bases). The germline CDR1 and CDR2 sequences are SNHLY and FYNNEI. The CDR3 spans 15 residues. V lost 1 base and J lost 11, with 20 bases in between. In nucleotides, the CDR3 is TGTGCCAGCAGTGAAGACAGCGGAGGGTACGGTGAGCAGTACTTC. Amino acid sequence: CASSEDSGGYGEQYF.

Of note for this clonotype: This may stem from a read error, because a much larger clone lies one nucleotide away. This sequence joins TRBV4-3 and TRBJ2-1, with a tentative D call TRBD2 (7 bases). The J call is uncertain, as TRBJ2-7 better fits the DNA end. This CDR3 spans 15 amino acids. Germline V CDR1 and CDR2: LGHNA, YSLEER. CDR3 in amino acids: CASSTRGGSYNEQYF. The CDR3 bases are TGCGCCAGCAGCACCCGCGGGGGCTCCTACAATGAGCAGTACTTC.

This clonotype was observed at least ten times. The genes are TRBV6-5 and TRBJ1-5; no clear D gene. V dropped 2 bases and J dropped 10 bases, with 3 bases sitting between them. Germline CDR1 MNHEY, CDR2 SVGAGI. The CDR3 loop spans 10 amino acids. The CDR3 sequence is CASSYRPQHF. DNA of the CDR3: TGTGCCAGCAGTTACCGCCCCCAGCATTTT.

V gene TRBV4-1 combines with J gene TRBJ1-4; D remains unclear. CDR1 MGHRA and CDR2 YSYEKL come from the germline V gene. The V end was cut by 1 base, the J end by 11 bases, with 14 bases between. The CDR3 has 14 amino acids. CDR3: CASSQGPASVKLFF. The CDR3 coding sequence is TGCGCCAGCAGCCAAGGCCCTGCGAGCGTGAAACTGTTTTTT.

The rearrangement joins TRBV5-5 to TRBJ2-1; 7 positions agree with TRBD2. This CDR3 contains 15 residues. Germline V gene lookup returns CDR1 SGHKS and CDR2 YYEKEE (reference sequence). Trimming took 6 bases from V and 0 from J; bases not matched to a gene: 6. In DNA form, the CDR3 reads TGTGCCAGCAACCTAGCGGCTTCCTCCTACAATGAGCAGTTCTTC. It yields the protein CASNLAASSYNEQFF.

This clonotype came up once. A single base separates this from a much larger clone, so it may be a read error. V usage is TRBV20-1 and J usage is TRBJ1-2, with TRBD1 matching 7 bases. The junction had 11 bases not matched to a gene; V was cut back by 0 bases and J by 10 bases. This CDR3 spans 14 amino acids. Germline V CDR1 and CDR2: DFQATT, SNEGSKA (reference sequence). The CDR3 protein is CSAREGTALADYTF. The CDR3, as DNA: TGCAGTGCTAGAGAAGGGACAGCCCTCGCCGACTACACCTTC.

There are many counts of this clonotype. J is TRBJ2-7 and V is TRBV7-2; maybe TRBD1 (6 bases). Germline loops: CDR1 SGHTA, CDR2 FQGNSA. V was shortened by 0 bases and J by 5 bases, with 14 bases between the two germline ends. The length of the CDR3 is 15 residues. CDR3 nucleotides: TGTGCCAGCAGCTTAGCAGGACAGTCCCTTCACGAGCAGTACTTC. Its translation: CASSLAGQSLHEQYF.

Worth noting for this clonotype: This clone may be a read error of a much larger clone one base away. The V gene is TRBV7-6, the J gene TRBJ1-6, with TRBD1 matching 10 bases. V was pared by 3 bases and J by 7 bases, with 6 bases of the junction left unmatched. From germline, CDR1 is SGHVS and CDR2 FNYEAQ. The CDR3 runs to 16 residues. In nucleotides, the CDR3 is TGTGCCAGCAGCTTGTGGACAGGGGGAAAAAATTCACCCCTCCACTTT. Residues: CASSLWTGGKNSPLHF.

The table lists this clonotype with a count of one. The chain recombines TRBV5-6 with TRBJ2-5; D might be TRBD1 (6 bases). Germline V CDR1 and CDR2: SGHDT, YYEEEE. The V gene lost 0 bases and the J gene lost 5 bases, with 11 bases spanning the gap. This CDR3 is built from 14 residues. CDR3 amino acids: CASSLAQGWETQYF. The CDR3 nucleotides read TGTGCCAGCAGCTTGGCACAGGGCTGGGAGACCCAGTACTTC. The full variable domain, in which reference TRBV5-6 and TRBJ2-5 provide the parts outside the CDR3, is DAGVTQSPTHLIKTRGQQVTLRCSPKSGHDTVSWYQQALGQGPQFIFQYYEEEERQRGNFPDRFSGHQFPNYSSELNVNALLLGDSALYLCASSLAQGWETQYFGPGTRLLVL.

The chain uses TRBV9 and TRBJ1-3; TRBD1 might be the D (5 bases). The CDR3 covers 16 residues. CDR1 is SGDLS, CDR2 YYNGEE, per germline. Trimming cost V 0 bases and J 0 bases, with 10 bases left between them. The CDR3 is CASSVGQGNSGNTIYF. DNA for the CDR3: TGTGCCAGCAGCGTAGGGCAGGGAAACTCTGGAAACACCATATATTTT.